Listed below are T cell receptor beta chains from one sample, sequenced in a study of OX40 agonist ivuxolimab in advanced cancers. The method was immunoSEQ multiplex PCR; TCRdb's version includes in-frame clones alone and lacks a portion of them. This table has 80,000 or so clones, 85% appearing once. The material sequenced was CD4+ or CD8+ T cells sorted from blood, taken in a trial of the OX40 agonist ivuxolimab. Receptors originate from an adult with an advanced solid tumor such as melanoma, head and neck, liver or kidney cancer. The CDR3 runs from the conserved cysteine through the conserved F or W. The D gene is left open where the match is weak. The size field is filled for only some rows; it gives once, few, many or a size class.

clone size	D gene	V gene	J gene	CDR3 protein	CDR3 DNA
NA	TRBD2	TRBV7-6	TRBJ2-3	CASSLGGSGRTDTQYF	TGTGCCAGCAGCTTAGGGGGGAGCGGGAGAACAGATACGCAGTATTTT
once	NA	TRBV18	TRBJ2-2	CASSLQGRTGELFF	TGTGCCAGCTCCCTCCAGGGTAGGACCGGGGAGCTGTTTTTT
NA	NA	TRBV6-4	TRBJ2-3	CASSAAVGGTQYF	TGTGCCAGCAGTGCGGCTGTGGGTGGTACGCAGTATTTT
NA	TRBD2	TRBV7-2	TRBJ2-3	CASILTGGSDTQYF	TGTGCCAGCATCCTAACCGGGGGGTCAGATACGCAGTATTTT
NA	TRBD1	TRBV6-5	TRBJ1-2	CASSLTGTGMDGYTF	TGTGCCAGCAGTTTGACCGGGACAGGGATGGATGGCTACACCTTC
NA	NA	TRBV19	TRBJ1-2	CASLKDSRSYGYTF	TGTGCCAGCCTCAAGGACAGTCGAAGCTATGGCTACACCTTC
few	NA	TRBV7-9	TRBJ1-2	CASSLVGDGRYTF	TGTGCCAGCAGCTTAGTGGGGGACGGTCGCTACACCTTC
NA	NA	TRBV7-8	TRBJ2-7	CASSQGPEQYF	TGTGCCAGCAGCCAGGGTCCCGAGCAGTACTTC
NA	NA	TRBV7-3	TRBJ2-2	CASRQVGAGELFF	TGTGCCAGCAGACAAGTAGGGGCCGGGGAGCTGTTTTTT
NA	NA	TRBV5-4	TRBJ1-2	CASSSKRASNYGYTF	TGTGCCAGCAGCTCCAAGAGGGCGTCTAACTATGGCTACACCTTC
NA	NA	TRBV21-1	TRBJ1-5	CASSLIWAGSHQPQHF	TGTGCCAGCAGCCTAATCTGGGCAGGGTCCCATCAGCCCCAGCATTTT
NA	NA	TRBV19	TRBJ1-4	CASSIVYGEKLFF	TGTGCCAGTAGTATCGTTTACGGCGAAAAACTGTTTTTT
few	TRBD1	TRBV7-9	TRBJ2-5	CASSLQGAHQETQYF	TGTGCCAGCAGCTTACAGGGGGCCCACCAAGAGACCCAGTACTTC
few	NA	TRBV7-9	TRBJ2-2	CASSLARQRFTGELFF	TGTGCCAGCAGCTTAGCGAGGCAGAGATTCACCGGGGAGCTGTTTTTT
NA	NA	TRBV2	TRBJ1-6	CASGWDSLNSPLHF	TGTGCCAGCGGTTGGGACTCCCTTAATTCACCCCTCCACTTT
NA	TRBD1	TRBV2	TRBJ2-1	CASSAEQGYEQFF	TGTGCCAGCAGTGCAGAACAGGGGTACGAGCAGTTCTTC
NA	NA	TRBV20-1	TRBJ2-4	CSASRENIQYF	TGCAGTGCTAGTAGGGAAAACATTCAGTACTTC
NA	TRBD1	TRBV7-3	TRBJ2-3	CASRPRDREAQYF	TGTGCCAGCAGACCCCGGGACAGGGAAGCGCAGTATTTT
NA	TRBD1	TRBV7-3	TRBJ2-7	CASSLGQGAYEQYF	TGTGCCAGCAGTCTAGGACAGGGAGCCTACGAGCAGTACTTC
few	NA	TRBV18	TRBJ2-7	CASSPPRRYEQYF	TGTGCCAGCTCACCACCCCGAAGATACGAGCAGTACTTC
NA	NA	TRBV6-5	TRBJ2-3	CASREGGTSTDTQYF	TGTGCCAGCAGAGAGGGGGGTACTAGCACAGATACGCAGTATTTT
NA	NA	TRBV6-1	TRBJ1-2	CASSPGPRDYTF	TGTGCCAGCAGTCCGGGACCTCGCGACTACACCTTC
NA	TRBD1	TRBV25-1	TRBJ1-4	CASQTGGGWANEKLFF	TGTGCCAGCCAGACAGGGGGCGGATGGGCTAATGAAAAACTGTTTTTT
NA	NA	TRBV9	TRBJ1-1	CASSVVQGMNTEAFF	TGTGCCAGCAGCGTAGTACAGGGAATGAACACTGAAGCTTTCTTT